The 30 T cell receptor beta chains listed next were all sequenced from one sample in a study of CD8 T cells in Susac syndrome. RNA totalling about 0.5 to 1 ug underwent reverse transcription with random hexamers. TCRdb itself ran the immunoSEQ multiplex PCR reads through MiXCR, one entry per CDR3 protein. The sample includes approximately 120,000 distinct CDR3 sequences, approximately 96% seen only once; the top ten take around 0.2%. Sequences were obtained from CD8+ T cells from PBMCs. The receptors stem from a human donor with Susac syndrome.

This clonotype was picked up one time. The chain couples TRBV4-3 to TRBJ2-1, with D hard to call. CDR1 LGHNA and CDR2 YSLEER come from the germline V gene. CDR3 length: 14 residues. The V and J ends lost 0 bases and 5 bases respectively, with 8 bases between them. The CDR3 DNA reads TGCGCCAGCAGCCAAGAGCCAGTCGACAATGAGCAGTTCTTC. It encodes CASSQEPVDNEQFF.

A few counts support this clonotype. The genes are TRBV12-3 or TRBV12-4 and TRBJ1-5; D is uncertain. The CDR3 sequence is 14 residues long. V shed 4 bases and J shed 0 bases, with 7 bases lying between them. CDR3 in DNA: TGTGCCAGCAGTTCCGAATATAGCAATCAGCCCCAGCATTTT. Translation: CASSSEYSNQPQHF.

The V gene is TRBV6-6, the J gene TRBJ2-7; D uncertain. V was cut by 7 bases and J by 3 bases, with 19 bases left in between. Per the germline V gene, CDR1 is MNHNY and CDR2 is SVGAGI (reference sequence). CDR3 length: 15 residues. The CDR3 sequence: CASNTDILVDYEQYF. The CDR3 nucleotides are TGTGCCAGCAACACAGACATCCTGGTCGACTACGAGCAGTACTTC.

CDR3 sequence reads: CASSPAEDRGPAPDTQYF. The CDR3, as DNA: TGTGCCAGCAGCCCGGCGGAGGACAGGGGGCCCGCCCCAGATACGCAGTATTTT. J is TRBJ2-3 and V is TRBV7-9; 11 positions agree with TRBD1. V lost 5 bases to trimming and J lost 4 bases; unmatched junction nucleotides: 14. The CDR3 contains 18 residues. The V gene's germline CDR1 is SEHNR and CDR2 FQNEAQ (reference sequence).

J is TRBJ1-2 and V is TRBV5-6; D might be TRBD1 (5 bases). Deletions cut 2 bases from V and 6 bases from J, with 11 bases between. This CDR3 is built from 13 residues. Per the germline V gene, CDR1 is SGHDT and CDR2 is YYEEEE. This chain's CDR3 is CASSFGGSDGYTF. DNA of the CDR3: TGTGCCAGCAGCTTTGGGGGGTCGGATGGCTACACCTTC. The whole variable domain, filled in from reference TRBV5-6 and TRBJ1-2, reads DAGVTQSPTHLIKTRGQQVTLRCSPKSGHDTVSWYQQALGQGPQFIFQYYEEEERQRGNFPDRFSGHQFPNYSSELNVNALLLGDSALYLCASSFGGSDGYTFGSGTRLTVV.

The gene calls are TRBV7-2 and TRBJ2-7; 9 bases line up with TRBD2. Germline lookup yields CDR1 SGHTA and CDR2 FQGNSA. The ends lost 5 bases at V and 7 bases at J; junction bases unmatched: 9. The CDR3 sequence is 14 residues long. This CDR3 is CASSQVTSGREQYF. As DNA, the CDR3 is TGTGCCAGCAGCCAAGTCACTAGCGGGCGGGAGCAGTACTTC. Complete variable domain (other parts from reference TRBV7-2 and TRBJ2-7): GAGVSQSPSNKVTEKGKDVELRCDPISGHTALYWYRQSLGQGLEFLIYFQGNSAPDKSGLPSDRFSAERTGGSVSTLTIQRTQQEDSAVYLCASSQVTSGREQYFGPGTRLTVT.

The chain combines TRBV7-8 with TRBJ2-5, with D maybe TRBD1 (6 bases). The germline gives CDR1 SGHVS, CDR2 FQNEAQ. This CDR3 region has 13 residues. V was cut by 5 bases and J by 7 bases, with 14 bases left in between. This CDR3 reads CASSKQGASTQYF. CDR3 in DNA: TGTGCCAGCAGCAAACAGGGTGCCTCGACCCAGTACTTC.

The chain's CDR3 is CASSLRYNYGYTF. The CDR3 coding sequence is TGTGCCAGCAGTCTACGTTATAACTATGGCTACACCTTC. The chain recombines TRBV6-5 with TRBJ1-2, with D unresolved. Germline V lookup: CDR1 MNHEY, CDR2 SVGAGI. V was shortened by 5 bases and J by 1 base, with 8 bases between the two germline ends. The CDR3 consists of 13 residues.

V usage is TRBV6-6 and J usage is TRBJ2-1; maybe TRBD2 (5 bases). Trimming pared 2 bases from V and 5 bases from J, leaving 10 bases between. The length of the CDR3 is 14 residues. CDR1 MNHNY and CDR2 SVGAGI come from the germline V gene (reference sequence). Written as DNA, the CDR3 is TGTGCCAGCAGTTACGGAGGAGAGGACAATGAGCAGTTCTTC. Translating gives CASSYGGEDNEQFF.

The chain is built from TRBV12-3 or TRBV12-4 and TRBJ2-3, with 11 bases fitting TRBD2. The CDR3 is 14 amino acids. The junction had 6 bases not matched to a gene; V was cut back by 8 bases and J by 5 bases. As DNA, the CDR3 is TGTGCCAGCGGAATAGGGACTAGCGGAGATACGCAGTATTTT. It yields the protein CASGIGTSGDTQYF.

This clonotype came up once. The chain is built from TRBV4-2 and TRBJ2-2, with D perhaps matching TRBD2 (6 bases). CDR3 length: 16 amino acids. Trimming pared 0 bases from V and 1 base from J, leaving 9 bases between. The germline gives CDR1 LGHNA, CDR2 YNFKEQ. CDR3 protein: CASSQEGRENTGELFF. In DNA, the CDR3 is TGTGCCAGCAGCCAAGAGGGGCGGGAGAACACCGGGGAGCTGTTTTTT.

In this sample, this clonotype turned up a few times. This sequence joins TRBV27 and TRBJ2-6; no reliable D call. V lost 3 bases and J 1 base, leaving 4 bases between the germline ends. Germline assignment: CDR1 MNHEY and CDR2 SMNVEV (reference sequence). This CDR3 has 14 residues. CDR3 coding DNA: TGTGCCAGCAGTTTTGGGTCTGGGGCCAACGTCCTGACTTTC. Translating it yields CASSFGSGANVLTF.

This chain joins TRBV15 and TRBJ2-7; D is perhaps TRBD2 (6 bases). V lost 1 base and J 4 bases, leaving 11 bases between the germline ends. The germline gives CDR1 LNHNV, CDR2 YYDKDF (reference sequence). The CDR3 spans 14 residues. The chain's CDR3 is CATSRGGDGYEQYF. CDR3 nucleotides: TGTGCCACCAGCAGAGGGGGGGACGGTTACGAGCAGTACTTC.

CDR3 sequence reads: CASSFMAGPYSYNEQFF. CDR3 nucleotide sequence: TGTGCCAGCAGTTTCATGGCGGGCCCCTATTCGTACAATGAGCAGTTCTTC. The V call is TRBV28, the J call TRBJ2-1, with a weak D call TRBD2 (5 bases). This CDR3 spans 17 amino acids. Per germline, CDR1 MDHEN and CDR2 SYDVKM. The V end lost 3 bases, the J end lost 4 bases, and 19 bases lay between the germline ends.

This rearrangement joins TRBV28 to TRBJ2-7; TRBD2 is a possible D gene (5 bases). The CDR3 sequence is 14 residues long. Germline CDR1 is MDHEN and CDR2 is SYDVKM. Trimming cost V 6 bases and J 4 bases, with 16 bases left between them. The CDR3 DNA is TGTGCCAGCAGCCCCCGGTCGGGCGGGTACGAGCAGTACTTC. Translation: CASSPRSGGYEQYF.

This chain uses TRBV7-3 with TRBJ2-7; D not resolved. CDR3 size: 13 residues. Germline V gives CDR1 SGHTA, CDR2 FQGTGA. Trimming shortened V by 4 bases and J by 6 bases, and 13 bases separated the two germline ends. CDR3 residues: CASSSELGSEQYF. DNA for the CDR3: TGTGCCAGCAGCTCGGAATTAGGATCCGAGCAGTACTTC.

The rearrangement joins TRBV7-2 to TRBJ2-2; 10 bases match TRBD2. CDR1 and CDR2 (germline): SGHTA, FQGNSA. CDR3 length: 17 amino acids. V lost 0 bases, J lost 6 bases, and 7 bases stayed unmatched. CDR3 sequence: CASSLAALAGEAGELFF. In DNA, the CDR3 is TGTGCCAGCAGCTTAGCCGCCCTAGCGGGAGAGGCCGGGGAGCTGTTTTTT.

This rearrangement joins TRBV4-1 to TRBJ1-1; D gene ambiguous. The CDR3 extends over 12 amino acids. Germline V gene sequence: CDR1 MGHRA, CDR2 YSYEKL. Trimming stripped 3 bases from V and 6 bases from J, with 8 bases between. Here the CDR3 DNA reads TGCGCCAGCAGCCAGGACCGCTCTGAAGCTTTCTTT. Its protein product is CASSQDRSEAFF.

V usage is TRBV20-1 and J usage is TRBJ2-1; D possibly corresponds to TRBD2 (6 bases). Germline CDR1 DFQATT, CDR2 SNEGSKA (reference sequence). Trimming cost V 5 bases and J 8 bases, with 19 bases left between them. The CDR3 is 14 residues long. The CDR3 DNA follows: TGCAGTGCTTGCCGGGACGTCGGGGGTTATGAGCAGTTCTTC. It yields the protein CSACRDVGGYEQFF.

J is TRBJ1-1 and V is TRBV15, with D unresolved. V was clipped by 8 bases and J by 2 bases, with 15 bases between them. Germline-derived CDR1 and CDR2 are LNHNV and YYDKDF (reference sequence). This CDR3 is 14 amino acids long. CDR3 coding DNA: TGTGCCACCGCCCCGGGAGCAGAAAACACTGAAGCTTTCTTT. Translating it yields CATAPGAENTEAFF. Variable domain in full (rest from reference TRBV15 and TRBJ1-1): DAMVIQNPRYQVTQFGKPVTLSCSQTLNHNVMYWYQQKSSQAPKLLFHYYDKDFNNEADTPDNFQSRRPNTSFCFLDIRSPGLGDTAMYLCATAPGAENTEAFFGQGTRLTVV.

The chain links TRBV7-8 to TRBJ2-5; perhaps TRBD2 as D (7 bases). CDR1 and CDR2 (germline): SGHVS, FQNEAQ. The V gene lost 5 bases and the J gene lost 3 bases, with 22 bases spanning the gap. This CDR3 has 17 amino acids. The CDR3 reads CASSPGVGSGLEETQYF. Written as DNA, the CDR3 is TGTGCCAGCAGCCCAGGGGTGGGTAGCGGGTTGGAAGAGACCCAGTACTTC.

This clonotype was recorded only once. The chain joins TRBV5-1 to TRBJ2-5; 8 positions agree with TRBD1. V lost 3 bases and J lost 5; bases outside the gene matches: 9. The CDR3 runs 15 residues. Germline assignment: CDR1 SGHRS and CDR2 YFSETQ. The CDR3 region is CASSSEDGDRETQYF. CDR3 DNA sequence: TGCGCCAGCAGCTCAGAAGACGGGGACAGGGAGACCCAGTACTTC.

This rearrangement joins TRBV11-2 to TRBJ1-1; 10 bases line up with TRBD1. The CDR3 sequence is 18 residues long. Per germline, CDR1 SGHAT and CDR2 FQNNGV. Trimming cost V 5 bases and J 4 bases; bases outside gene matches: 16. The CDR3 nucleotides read TGTGCCAGCAGCATGCCCCCGGGACAGGGGCCCCGCGGCACTGAAGCTTTCTTT. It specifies CASSMPPGQGPRGTEAFF. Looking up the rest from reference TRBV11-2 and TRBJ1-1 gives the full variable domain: EAGVAQSPRYKIIEKRQSVAFWCNPISGHATLYWYQQILGQGPKLLIQFQNNGVVDDSQLPKDRFSAERLKGVDSTLKIQPAKLEDSAVYLCASSMPPGQGPRGTEAFFGQGTRLTVV.

CDR3 nucleotides: TGTGCCAGCAGTTACGATCCGGGATCGAACACTGAAGCTTTCTTT. As protein: CASSYDPGSNTEAFF. The rearrangement joins TRBV6-5 to TRBJ1-1; D remains ambiguous. Per germline, CDR1 MNHEY and CDR2 SVGAGI. The germline V and J ends were trimmed by 2 bases and 1 base, with 11 bases remaining between them. The CDR3 is 15 residues long.

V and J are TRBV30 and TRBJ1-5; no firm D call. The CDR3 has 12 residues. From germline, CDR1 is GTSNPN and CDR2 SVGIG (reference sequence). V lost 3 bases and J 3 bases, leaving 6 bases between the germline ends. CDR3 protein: CAWSRPNQPQHF. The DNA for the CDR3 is TGTGCCTGGAGCAGGCCCAATCAGCCCCAGCATTTT.

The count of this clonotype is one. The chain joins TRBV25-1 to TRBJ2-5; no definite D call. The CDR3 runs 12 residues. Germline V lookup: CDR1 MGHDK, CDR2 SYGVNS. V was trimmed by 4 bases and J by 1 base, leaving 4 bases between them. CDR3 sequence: CASSGLQETQYF. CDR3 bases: TGTGCCAGCAGTGGGCTCCAAGAGACCCAGTACTTC.

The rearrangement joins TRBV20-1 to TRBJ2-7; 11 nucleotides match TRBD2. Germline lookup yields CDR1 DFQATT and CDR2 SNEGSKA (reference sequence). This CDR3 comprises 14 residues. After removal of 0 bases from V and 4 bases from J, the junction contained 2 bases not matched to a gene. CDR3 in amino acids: CSARETSGSYEQYF. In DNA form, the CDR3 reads TGCAGTGCTAGAGAAACTAGCGGGAGTTACGAGCAGTACTTC.

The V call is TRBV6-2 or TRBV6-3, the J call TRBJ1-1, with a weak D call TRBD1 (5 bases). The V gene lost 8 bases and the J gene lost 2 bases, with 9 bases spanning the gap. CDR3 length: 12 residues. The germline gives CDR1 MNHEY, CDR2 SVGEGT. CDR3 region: CASRDGNTEAFF. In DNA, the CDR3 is TGTGCCAGCCGGGACGGCAACACTGAAGCTTTCTTT.

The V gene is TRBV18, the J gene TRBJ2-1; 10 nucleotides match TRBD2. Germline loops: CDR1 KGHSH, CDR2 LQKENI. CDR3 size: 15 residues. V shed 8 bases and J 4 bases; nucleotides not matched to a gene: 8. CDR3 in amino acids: CASPPTSGLYNEQFF. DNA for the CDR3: TGTGCCAGCCCGCCGACTAGCGGGTTGTACAATGAGCAGTTCTTC.

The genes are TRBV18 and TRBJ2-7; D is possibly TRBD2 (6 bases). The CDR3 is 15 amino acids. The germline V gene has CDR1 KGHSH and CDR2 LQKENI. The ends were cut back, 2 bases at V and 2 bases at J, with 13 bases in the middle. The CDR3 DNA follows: TGTGCCAGCTCACCAGGCGGGATTACCCCCTACGAGCAGTACTTC. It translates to CASSPGGITPYEQYF.